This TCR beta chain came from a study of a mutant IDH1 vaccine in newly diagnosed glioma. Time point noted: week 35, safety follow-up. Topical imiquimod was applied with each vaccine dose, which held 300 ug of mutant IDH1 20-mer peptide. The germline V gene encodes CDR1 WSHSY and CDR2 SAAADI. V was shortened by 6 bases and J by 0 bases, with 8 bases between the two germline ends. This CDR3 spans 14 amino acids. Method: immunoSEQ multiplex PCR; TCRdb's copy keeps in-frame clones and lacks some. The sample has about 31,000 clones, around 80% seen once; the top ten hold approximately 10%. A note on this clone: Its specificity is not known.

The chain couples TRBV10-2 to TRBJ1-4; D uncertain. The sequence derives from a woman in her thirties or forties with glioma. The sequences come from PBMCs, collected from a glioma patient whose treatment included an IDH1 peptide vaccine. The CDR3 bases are TGCGCCAGCAGCGACACAACAACTAATGAAAAACTGTTTTTT. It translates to CASSDTTTNEKLFF.